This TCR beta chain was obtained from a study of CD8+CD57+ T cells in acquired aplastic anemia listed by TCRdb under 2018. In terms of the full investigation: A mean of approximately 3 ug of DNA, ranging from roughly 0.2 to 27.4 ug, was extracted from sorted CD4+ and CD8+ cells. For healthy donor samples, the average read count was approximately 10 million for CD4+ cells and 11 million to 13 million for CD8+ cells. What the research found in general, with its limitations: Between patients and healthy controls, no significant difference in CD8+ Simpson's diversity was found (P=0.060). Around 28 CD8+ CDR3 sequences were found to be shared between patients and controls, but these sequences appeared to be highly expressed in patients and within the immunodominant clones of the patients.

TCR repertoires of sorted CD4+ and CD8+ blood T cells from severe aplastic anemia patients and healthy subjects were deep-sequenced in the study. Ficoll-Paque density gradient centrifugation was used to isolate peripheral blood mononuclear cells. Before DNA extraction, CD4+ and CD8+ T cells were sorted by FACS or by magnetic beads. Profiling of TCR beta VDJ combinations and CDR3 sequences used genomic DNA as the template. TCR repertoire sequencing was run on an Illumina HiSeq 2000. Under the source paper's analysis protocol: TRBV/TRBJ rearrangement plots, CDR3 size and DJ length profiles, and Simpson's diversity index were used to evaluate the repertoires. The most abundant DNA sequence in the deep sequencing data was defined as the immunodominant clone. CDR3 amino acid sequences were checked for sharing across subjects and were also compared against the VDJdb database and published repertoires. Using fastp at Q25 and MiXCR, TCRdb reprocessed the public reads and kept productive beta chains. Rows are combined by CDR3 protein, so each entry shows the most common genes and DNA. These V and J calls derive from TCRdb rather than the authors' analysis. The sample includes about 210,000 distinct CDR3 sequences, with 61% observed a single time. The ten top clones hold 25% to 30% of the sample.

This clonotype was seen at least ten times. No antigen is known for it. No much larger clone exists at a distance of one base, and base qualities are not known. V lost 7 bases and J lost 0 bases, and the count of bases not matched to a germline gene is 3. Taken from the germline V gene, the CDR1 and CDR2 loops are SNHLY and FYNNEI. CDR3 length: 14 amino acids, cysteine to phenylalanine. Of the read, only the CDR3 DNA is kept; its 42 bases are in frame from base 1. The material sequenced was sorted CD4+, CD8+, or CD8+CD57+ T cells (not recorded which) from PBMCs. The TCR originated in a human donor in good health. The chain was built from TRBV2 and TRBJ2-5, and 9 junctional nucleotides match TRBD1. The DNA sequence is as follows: TGTGCCAGCACGGGACAGGGAGACCAAGAGACCCAGTACTTC. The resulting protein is CASTGQGDQETQYF.